One sample yielded the 31 T cell receptor beta chains listed below, sequenced in a study of shared clonotypes between healthy human individuals. TCRdb keeps only in-frame clones here, not all; method: immunoSEQ multiplex PCR. Of 2 million to 2.5 million clones detected, around 95% appear once; the ten largest clones hold around 0.13%. The sequenced material came from naive CD4+ T cells sorted from blood. Subset of the sample: CD45RA+ positively selected. The receptors here all came from a man between 18 and 29 years old in good health.

Concerning this clone itself: Other nucleotide sequences from this sample produce the same CDR3. V gene TRBV27 combines with J gene TRBJ1-2; 9 nucleotides align to TRBD1. Germline CDR1 MNHEY, CDR2 SMNVEV (reference sequence). This CDR3 comprises 13 residues. The V segment lost 5 bases and the J segment 4 bases; nucleotides outside the gene matches: 2. The CDR3 protein is CASSRTGVYGYTF. The CDR3 coding sequence is TGTGCCAGCAGTAGGACAGGGGTCTATGGCTACACCTTC.

This rearrangement joins TRBV10-3 to TRBJ2-3; D might be TRBD2 (5 bases). Germline lookup yields CDR1 ENHRY and CDR2 SYGVKD. V was clipped by 10 bases and J by 4 bases, with 18 bases between them. The CDR3 consists of 14 residues. The CDR3 protein is CATWEPDQPDTQYF. CDR3 DNA: TGTGCCACTTGGGAGCCAGACCAACCAGATACGCAGTATTTT.

The chain joins TRBV15 to TRBJ2-3; D perhaps matches TRBD1 (5 bases). Germline values: CDR1 LNHNV, CDR2 YYDKDF (reference sequence). V lost 2 bases and J 5 bases, leaving 14 bases between the germline ends. The CDR3 is 15 residues long. Written as DNA, the CDR3 is TGTGCCACCAGCAGAATAGGGCAGGGCGAAGATACGCAGTATTTT. Amino acid sequence: CATSRIGQGEDTQYF.

The rearrangement uses TRBV6-1 and TRBJ1-6; D is uncertain. The CDR3 extends over 11 amino acids. CDR1 and CDR2 (germline): MNHNS, SASEGT. Trimming pared 5 bases from V and 10 bases from J, leaving 6 bases between. CDR3 protein: CASSLLSPLHF. CDR3 coding DNA: TGTGCCAGCAGTCTACTGTCACCCCTCCACTTT.

The rearrangement links TRBV30 to TRBJ1-6; possibly TRBD1 for D (5 bases). V was pared by 5 bases and J by 7 bases, with 15 bases between. CDR3 length: 14 amino acids. Germline loops: CDR1 GTSNPN, CDR2 SVGIG (reference sequence). Here the CDR3 DNA reads TGTGCCTGGGGGAACCCGAGGGACAATTCACCCCTCCACTTT. Its protein is CAWGNPRDNSPLHF.

The genes are TRBV9 and TRBJ2-3, with unresolved D. The V end was cut by 0 bases, the J end by 2 bases, with 13 bases between. Germline V gene lookup returns CDR1 SGDLS and CDR2 YYNGEE. The CDR3 consists of 16 residues. CDR3 coding DNA: TGTGCCAGCAGCGTAGGTCTAGTGATGTCCACAGATACGCAGTATTTT. Protein: CASSVGLVMSTDTQYF.

J is TRBJ1-5 and V is TRBV7-8, with D possibly TRBD1 on 6 matching bases. V gave up 0 bases and J gave up 3 bases, with 9 bases separating them. The CDR3 has 15 amino acids. Germline V gene sequence: CDR1 SGHVS, CDR2 FQNEAQ. The CDR3 protein is CASSLAKGDNQPQHF. The CDR3, as DNA: TGTGCCAGCAGCTTAGCAAAGGGGGACAATCAGCCCCAGCATTTT.

This chain joins TRBV30 and TRBJ1-5, with D tentatively TRBD1 (5 bases). The CDR3 totals 20 residues. Germline CDR1 reads GTSNPN; CDR2 reads SVGIG (reference sequence). The V and J ends lost 1 base and 3 bases respectively, with 28 bases between them. The CDR3 sequence is CAWSARGVVEFEATNQPQHF. The CDR3 coding sequence is TGTGCCTGGAGTGCAAGAGGGGTAGTTGAGTTTGAGGCGACCAATCAGCCCCAGCATTTT.

This chain connects TRBV30 to TRBJ1-1, with D uncertain. V was pared by 2 bases and J by 5 bases, with 9 bases between. This CDR3 spans 12 amino acids. The germline V gene has CDR1 GTSNPN and CDR2 SVGIG (reference sequence). Written as DNA, the CDR3 is TGTGCCTGGAGTACCAGTGGGACTGAAGCTTTCTTT. Encoded protein: CAWSTSGTEAFF.

The V gene is TRBV11-2, the J gene TRBJ2-3; 15 nucleotides align to TRBD2. Germline V gene sequence: CDR1 SGHAT, CDR2 FQNNGV. The CDR3 spans 14 residues. V was pared by 8 bases and J by 9 bases, with 6 bases of the junction left unmatched. The DNA of the CDR3 is TGTGCCAGCTCTCAGGGACTAGCGGGGGGAACGCAGTATTTT. This codes for CASSQGLAGGTQYF.

This chain uses TRBV11-2 with TRBJ1-4; 10 bases line up with TRBD1. CDR1 is SGHAT and CDR2 is FQNNGV in the germline V gene. CDR3 length equals 17 residues. Germline trimming cut 5 bases from V and 3 bases from J; bases unmatched to any gene: 9. The CDR3 sequence is CASSATGTGVANEKLFF. The CDR3, as DNA: TGTGCCAGCAGCGCTACCGGGACAGGGGTGGCTAATGAAAAACTGTTTTTT.

This sequence joins TRBV18 and TRBJ2-6; 8 bases are a match to TRBD1. Losses at the gene ends were 3 bases for V and 0 bases for J; bases not matched to a gene: 7. Germline V gene data show CDR1 as KGHSH and CDR2 as LQKENI. The CDR3 is 18 amino acids. CDR3 region: CASSPPTGDYSGANVLTF. The DNA of the CDR3 is TGTGCCAGCTCACCCCCGACAGGGGATTACTCTGGGGCCAACGTCCTGACTTTC.

The rearrangement joins TRBV11-2 to TRBJ1-5, with no clear D. The CDR3 has 13 amino acids. Germline CDR1 and CDR2: SGHAT and FQNNGV. V dropped 5 bases and J dropped 5 bases, with 10 bases sitting between them. This CDR3 is CASSPGPHQPQHF. CDR3 DNA sequence: TGTGCCAGCAGCCCCGGGCCCCATCAGCCCCAGCATTTT.

The chain employs TRBV6-5 and TRBJ2-7; TRBD2 aligns across 12 bases. The length of the CDR3 is 16 residues. The germline gives CDR1 MNHEY, CDR2 SVGAGI. The J segment lost 5 bases and the V segment lost 4 bases, leaving 9 bases of the junction unmatched. The CDR3 region is CASSSLSSGGANEQYF. CDR3 sequence (DNA): TGTGCCAGCAGTTCCCTCTCTAGCGGGGGGGCCAACGAGCAGTACTTC.

J is TRBJ1-6 and V is TRBV4-3, with 10 bases identical to TRBD1. The CDR3 is 14 residues long. Trimming removed 4 bases from V and 14 bases from J; junction bases left unmatched: 8. Germline CDR1 LGHNA, CDR2 YSLEER. The CDR3 is CASSLGQGISALHF. The CDR3 DNA reads as TGCGCCAGCAGCCTGGGACAGGGGATTTCGGCCCTCCACTTT.

With respect to this clone: Other nucleotide sequences in the sample specify the same CDR3. The chain joins TRBV30 to TRBJ2-5; D not resolved. This CDR3 has 13 residues. The V gene's germline CDR1 is GTSNPN and CDR2 SVGIG (reference sequence). V lost 0 bases and J 5 bases, leaving 10 bases between the germline ends. CDR3 loop: CAWSVRRGETQYF. CDR3 DNA sequence: TGTGCCTGGAGTGTACGCAGAGGCGAGACCCAGTACTTC.

The chain has TRBV27 and TRBJ1-6; a weak D match, TRBD1 (6 bases). The CDR3 has 16 residues. Trimming stripped 0 bases from V and 6 bases from J, with 12 bases between. The V gene's germline CDR1 is MNHEY and CDR2 SMNVEV (reference sequence). DNA of the CDR3: TGTGCCAGCAGTTTATCTCCGACAGGAGTTAATTCACCCCTCCACTTT. The encoded protein is CASSLSPTGVNSPLHF.

This chain links TRBV7-2 with TRBJ2-7, with D perhaps TRBD1 (5 bases). The V gene's germline CDR1 is SGHTA and CDR2 FQGNSA. The V and J ends lost 3 bases and 2 bases respectively, with 14 bases between them. The CDR3 covers 15 residues. CDR3 amino acids: CASSFVDAGPYEQYF. The CDR3 DNA reads TGTGCCAGCAGCTTTGTCGATGCAGGGCCCTACGAGCAGTACTTC.

CDR3 residues: CASSLFRGRGLSGSPLHF. Here the CDR3 DNA reads TGTGCCAGCAGCTTATTCAGGGGCCGTGGCCTTTCGGGTTCACCCCTCCACTTT. The V gene is TRBV11-2, the J gene TRBJ1-6, with D perhaps TRBD1 (6 bases). The CDR3 loop spans 18 amino acids. Germline CDR1 reads SGHAT; CDR2 reads FQNNGV. Trimming left V 2 bases short and J 9 bases short, with 23 bases between.

This chain uses TRBV28 with TRBJ1-5; 8 bases line up with TRBD1. From germline, CDR1 is MDHEN and CDR2 SYDVKM. CDR3 length: 18 amino acids. Trimming took 7 bases from V and 5 from J; bases not matched to a gene: 19. This CDR3 reads CASNQAQGARVRDQPQHF. CDR3 DNA sequence: TGTGCCAGCAACCAAGCGCAGGGGGCGCGGGTTCGGGATCAGCCCCAGCATTTT.

This clone occurred once. The J gene is TRBJ2-1, the V gene TRBV7-9; D remains ambiguous. V lost 1 base and J lost 4, with 17 bases in between. This CDR3 region has 17 residues. CDR1 and CDR2 (germline): SEHNR, FQNEAQ (reference sequence). The chain's CDR3 is CASSLDMGFVGYNEQFF. The DNA of the CDR3 is TGTGCCAGCAGCTTAGATATGGGATTTGTAGGGTACAATGAGCAGTTCTTC.

V is TRBV2 and J is TRBJ2-4, with D possibly TRBD2 on 6 matching bases. Trimming pared 6 bases from V and 6 bases from J, leaving 18 bases between. The CDR3 length is 15 residues. Germline-derived CDR1 and CDR2 are SNHLY and FYNNEI. CDR3 in DNA: TGTGCCAGCAGCGAGGTAGCCGGGAGTGCAAACATTCAGTACTTC. This codes for CASSEVAGSANIQYF.

Worth noting for this clone: Other DNA sequences within the sample encode an identical CDR3. The chain has TRBV6-1 and TRBJ1-3, with 10 nucleotides matching TRBD1. The germline gives CDR1 MNHNS, CDR2 SASEGT. Germline trimming cut 3 bases from V and 2 bases from J; bases unmatched to any gene: 1. This CDR3 region has 15 residues. CDR3 sequence: CASSEGTGAGNTIYF. CDR3 DNA: TGTGCCAGCAGTGAGGGGACAGGGGCTGGAAACACCATATATTTT.

The V and J genes are TRBV27 and TRBJ1-5, with 9 bases that match TRBD1. Germline lookup yields CDR1 MNHEY and CDR2 SMNVEV (reference sequence). Trimming took 5 bases from V and 6 from J; bases not matched to a gene: 17. This CDR3 is 18 amino acids long. CDR3 bases: TGTGCCAGCAGTCGGTCACCGAGACAGGGGGTATTGAGTCAGCCCCAGCATTTT. Encoded protein: CASSRSPRQGVLSQPQHF.

The V call is TRBV5-5, the J call TRBJ1-1; a weak D match, TRBD1 (5 bases). Trimming shortened V by 1 base and J by 6 bases, and 16 bases separated the two germline ends. The CDR3 extends over 15 amino acids. Germline-derived CDR1 and CDR2 are SGHKS and YYEKEE (reference sequence). The CDR3 nucleotides read TGTGCCAGCAGCTTGCCCGGACAAATAGGGGCTGAAGCTTTCTTT. Translating gives CASSLPGQIGAEAFF. The whole variable domain, remainder taken from reference TRBV5-5 and TRBJ1-1, is DAGVTQSPTHLIKTRGQQVTLRCSPISGHKSVSWYQQVLGQGPQFIFQYYEKEERGRGNFPDRFSARQFPNYSSELNVNALLLGDSALYLCASSLPGQIGAEAFFGQGTRLTVV.

The CDR3 here is CASSESGGYTEAFF. The DNA of the CDR3 is TGCGCCAGCAGTGAGTCGGGAGGTTACACTGAAGCTTTCTTT. The chain joins TRBV10-1 to TRBJ1-1, with unresolved D. From germline, CDR1 is WNHNN and CDR2 SYGVQD (reference sequence). The CDR3 length is 14 residues. Trimming shortened V by 0 bases and J by 3 bases, and 8 bases separated the two germline ends.

This clone was observed once. The rearrangement uses TRBV6-5 and TRBJ1-2, with a tentative D call TRBD1 (6 bases). V lost 0 bases and J 8 bases, leaving 13 bases between the germline ends. Germline loops: CDR1 MNHEY, CDR2 SVGAGI. The CDR3 sequence is 14 residues long. The DNA of the CDR3 is TGTGCCAGCAGTTACTCGGCCTCAGGGGAAGGCTACACCTTC. This translates into CASSYSASGEGYTF.

V usage is TRBV5-4 and J usage is TRBJ1-2; 9 bases line up with TRBD1. Germline CDR1 reads SGHNT; CDR2 reads YYREEE (reference sequence). J lost 6 bases, V lost 0 bases, and 9 bases had no gene match. The CDR3 extends over 16 amino acids. CDR3 region: CASSLEDGTGSNGYTF. The CDR3 DNA follows: TGTGCCAGCAGCTTGGAGGATGGGACAGGGTCTAATGGCTACACCTTC. The whole variable domain, remainder taken from reference TRBV5-4 and TRBJ1-2, is ETGVTQSPTHLIKTRGQQVTLRCSSQSGHNTVSWYQQALGQGPQFIFQYYREEENGRGNFPPRFSGLQFPNYSSELNVNALELDDSALYLCASSLEDGTGSNGYTFGSGTRLTVV.

The chain couples TRBV2 to TRBJ2-4, with D possibly TRBD2 on 6 matching bases. From germline, CDR1 is SNHLY and CDR2 FYNNEI. The V and J ends lost 3 bases and 0 bases respectively, with 12 bases between them. The length of the CDR3 is 16 residues. The CDR3 here is CASSEQAGLAKNIQYF. Written as DNA, the CDR3 is TGTGCCAGCAGTGAGCAGGCGGGACTAGCCAAAAACATTCAGTACTTC.

The table lists this clone with a count of one. The V gene is TRBV2, the J gene TRBJ2-5; 10 bases are shared with TRBD2. J gave up 1 base and V 4 bases, and 3 bases lay outside the gene matches. This CDR3 spans 15 amino acids. Germline assignment: CDR1 SNHLY and CDR2 FYNNEI. The CDR3 DNA follows: TGTGCCAGCAGTGCTAGCGGGGGTTCCCAAGAGACCCAGTACTTC. Translating gives CASSASGGSQETQYF.

The genes are TRBV7-2 and TRBJ2-7; 8 positions agree with TRBD2. V shed 5 bases and J 4 bases; nucleotides not matched to a gene: 7. The germline V gene has CDR1 SGHTA and CDR2 FQGNSA. This CDR3 has 14 residues. The CDR3 DNA sequence: TGTGCCAGCAGCCCCAGCGGCGGGGGGTACGAGCAGTACTTC. It encodes CASSPSGGGYEQYF.